The rows below give T cell receptor beta chains drawn from one sample of a study of human T cells and chemical hapten exposure. TCRdb re-called the RACE reads through MiXCR, storing one row per CDR3 protein. The table lists approximately 350,000 distinct CDR3 sequences, roughly 6% of them singletons. The sample consisted of whole blood, taken in connection with sensitization to the hapten diphenylcyclopropenone (DPC). The receptors were sampled from a woman aged 18-29 years with alopecia areata. Some clones in this sample may be carry-over from other donors' samples. CDR3s include the opening cysteine and the closing phenylalanine or tryptophan. Each record gives: V gene, J gene, clone size, D gene, CDR3 DNA, CDR3 protein. A D gene is named only where the DNA matches it firmly. Clone size, where shown, is once, few, many, or a class for clones that have expanded.

>TRBV3-1|TRBJ2-3|-|TRBD2
TGTGCCAGCAGCCCATCAGCGGGGGGGCCCGGAGATACGCAGTATTTT
CASSPSAGGPGDTQYF
>TRBV10-3|TRBJ1-4|few|-
TGTGCCATCGGACCCCAGGGACTTAATGAAAAACTGTTTTTT
CAIGPQGLNEKLFF
>TRBV27|TRBJ1-5|-|TRBD1
TGTGCCAGCAGCTTGGGACAGAATCTTAATCAGCCCCAGCATTTT
CASSLGQNLNQPQHF
>TRBV3-1|TRBJ1-2|few|TRBD1
TGTGCCAGCAGCCAAGATTCCGGGACAGGGTATGGCTACACCTTC
CASSQDSGTGYGYTF
>TRBV20-1|TRBJ2-3|many|-
TGCAGTGCTATTCGGCGGCGGAGTAGCACAGATACGCAGTATTTT
CSAIRRRSSTDTQYF
>TRBV7-2|TRBJ2-1|-|TRBD2
TGTGCCAGCAGCTTACAACTCGGGGGGGACGAGCAGTTCTTC
CASSLQLGGDEQFF
>TRBV2|TRBJ2-6|many|-
TGTGCCAGCAGTGAAGACAGAGGGGTCGCCGGGGCCAACGTCCTGACTTTC
CASSEDRGVAGANVLTF
>TRBV6-5|TRBJ2-3|few|-
TGTGCCAGCAGTCGCCCCGGGTTTTCTAGCACAGATACGCAGTATTTT
CASSRPGFSSTDTQYF
>TRBV24-1|TRBJ1-2|-|TRBD1
TGTGCCACCAGTGGACCATCTCGGACAGGGTTAAGATATGGCTACACCTTC
CATSGPSRTGLRYGYTF
>TRBV6-4|TRBJ2-6|few|-
TGTGCCAGCAGTGCGACGGGGGGGGCCAACGTCCTGACTTTC
CASSATGGANVLTF
>TRBV11-2|TRBJ2-2|few|-
TGTGCCAGCAGCTCAACAGGGTATCCGTACACCGGGGAGCTGTTTTTT
CASSSTGYPYTGELFF
>TRBV5-6|TRBJ2-6|many|-
TGTGCCAGCAGCTTGGTCTCTGGGGCCAACGTCCTGACTTTC
CASSLVSGANVLTF
>TRBV7-2|TRBJ1-4|many|TRBD1
TGTGCCAGCAGCTCTCGGACAGGGGAAAATGAAAAACTGTTTTTT
CASSSRTGENEKLFF
>TRBV7-2|TRBJ1-4|many|TRBD1
TGTGCCAGCAGCCAGGGGGGGTTTAGTGAAAAACTGTTTTTT
CASSQGGFSEKLFF
>TRBV6-2/TRBV6-3|TRBJ1-2|many|-
TGTGCCAGCAGTTACTCGAGGAGAAACTATGGCTACACCTTC
CASSYSRRNYGYTF
>TRBV6-2/TRBV6-3|TRBJ1-2|-|-
TGTGCCAGCAGTCCCCAGACCGTCCTGGACGGCTACACCTTC
CASSPQTVLDGYTF
>TRBV28|TRBJ1-3|-|-
TGTGCCAGCAGCAATCCGGTAGGGGCTTCTGGAAACACCATATATTTT
CASSNPVGASGNTIYF
>TRBV12-3/TRBV12-4|TRBJ2-1|few|-
TGTGCCAGCAGTTTGGGGGCAGGTACCACGAATGATGAGCAGTTCTTC
CASSLGAGTTNDEQFF
>TRBV7-2|TRBJ1-3|few|-
TGTGCCAGCAGCTTAGGGACATACTTCTCTGGAAACACCATATATTTT
CASSLGTYFSGNTIYF
>TRBV4-3|TRBJ2-5|few|-
TGCGCCAGCAGCCACACGGACCAAGAGACCCAGTACTTC
CASSHTDQETQYF
>TRBV29-1|TRBJ1-1|many|-
TGCAGCGCCCGTCAGGGACGGCTGAACACTGAAGCTTTCTTT
CSARQGRLNTEAFF
>TRBV6-2/TRBV6-3|TRBJ2-3|few|-
TGTGCCAGCAGCCGGAGTTGGGATACGCAGTATTTT
CASSRSWDTQYF
>TRBV7-7|TRBJ2-2|-|TRBD2
TGTGCTAGCAGCTTAGCCGGGGGGTACACCGGGGAGCTGTTTTTT
CASSLAGGYTGELFF
>TRBV2|TRBJ2-6|-|TRBD2
TGTGCGGGGGGAGGGACCGGGGCCAACGTCCTGACTTTC
CAGGGTGANVLTF
>TRBV7-4|TRBJ1-1|-|-
TGTGCCAGCAGCTTAGAAGAGGAAGGGCACACTGAAGCTTTCTTT
CASSLEEEGHTEAFF
>TRBV3-1|TRBJ1-1|many|-
TGTGCCAGCAGCCCCCGGGACAACTTGAACACTGAAGCTTTCTTT
CASSPRDNLNTEAFF
>TRBV4-2|TRBJ1-1|-|-
TGTGCCAGCAGCCTTTTCGTCGGGGTGGCGAACACTGAAGCTTTCTTT
CASSLFVGVANTEAFF